Sequencing of this T cell receptor beta chain was carried out in a study of shared clonotypes between healthy human individuals. For every subset, genomic DNA was evenly distributed across several immunoSEQ plates. TCRdb's table, derived via immunoSEQ multiplex PCR, lists solely in-frame clones and lacks some. The sample includes some 630,000 clones, approximately 96% of them seen just once. It was CD45RO-negative cells, positively selected for CCR7, that made up naive CD8 cells, with terminally differentiated effector memory CD45RA+ cells excluded. To note about this clone: Its specificity is unknown.

This CDR3 has 14 amino acids. V lost 8 bases and J lost 0, with 10 bases in between. CDR1 and CDR2 (germline): MDHEN, SYDVKM. Study conclusions and caveats: Sorted-subset sequencing was shown by rarefaction to be incomplete despite large depth. Estimated richness was generally greater in naive than memory subsets.

The chain is built from TRBV28 and TRBJ2-2; D may match TRBD1 or TRBD2 (5 bases each). Sequencing was carried out using naive CD8+ T cells sorted from blood. The sequence derives from a woman in her 30s in good health. The CDR3 DNA reads as TGTGCCAGCCCGGGACGTACGAACACCGGGGAGCTGTTTTTT. It encodes CASPGRTNTGELFF.